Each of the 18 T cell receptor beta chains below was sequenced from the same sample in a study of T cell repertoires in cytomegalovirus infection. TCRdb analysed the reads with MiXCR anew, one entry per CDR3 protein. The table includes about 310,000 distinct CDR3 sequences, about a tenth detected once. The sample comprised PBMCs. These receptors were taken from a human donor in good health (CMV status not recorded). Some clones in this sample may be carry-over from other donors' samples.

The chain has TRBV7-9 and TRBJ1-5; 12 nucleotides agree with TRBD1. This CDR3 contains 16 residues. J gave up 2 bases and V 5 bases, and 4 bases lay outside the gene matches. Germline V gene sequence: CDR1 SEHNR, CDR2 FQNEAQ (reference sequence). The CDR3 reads CASSVGQGAGNQPQHF. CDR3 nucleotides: TGTGCCAGCAGCGTGGGACAGGGGGCGGGCAATCAGCCCCAGCATTTT.

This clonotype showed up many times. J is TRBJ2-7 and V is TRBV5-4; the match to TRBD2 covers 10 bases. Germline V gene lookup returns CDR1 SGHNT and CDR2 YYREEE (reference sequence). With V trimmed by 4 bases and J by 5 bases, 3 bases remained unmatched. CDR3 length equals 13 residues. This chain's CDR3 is CASSLAGAHEQYV. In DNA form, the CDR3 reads TGTGCCAGCAGCCTAGCGGGGGCCCACGAGCAGTACGTC.

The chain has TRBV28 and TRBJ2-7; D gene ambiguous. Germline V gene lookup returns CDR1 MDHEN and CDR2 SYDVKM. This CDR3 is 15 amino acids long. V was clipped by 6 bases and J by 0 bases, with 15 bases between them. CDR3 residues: CASSPVSPRSYEQYV. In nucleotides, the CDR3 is TGTGCCAGCAGCCCGGTTTCCCCACGCTCCTACGAGCAGTACGTC.

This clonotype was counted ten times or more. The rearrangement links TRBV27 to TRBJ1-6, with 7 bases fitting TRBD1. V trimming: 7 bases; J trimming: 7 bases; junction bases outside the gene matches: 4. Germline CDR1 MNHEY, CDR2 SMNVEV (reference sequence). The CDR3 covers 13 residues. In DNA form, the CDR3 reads TGTGCCAGCAACCGGGACAGCAATTCACCCCTCCACTTT. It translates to CASNRDSNSPLHF.

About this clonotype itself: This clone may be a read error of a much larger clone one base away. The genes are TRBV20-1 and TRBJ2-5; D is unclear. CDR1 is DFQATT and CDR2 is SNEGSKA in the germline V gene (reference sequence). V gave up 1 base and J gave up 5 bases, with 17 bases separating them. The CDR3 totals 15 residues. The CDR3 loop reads CSARVSRVSLETQYF. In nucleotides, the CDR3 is TGCAGTGCTAGAGTGTCGCGTGTTAGCCTGGAGACCCAGTACTTC.

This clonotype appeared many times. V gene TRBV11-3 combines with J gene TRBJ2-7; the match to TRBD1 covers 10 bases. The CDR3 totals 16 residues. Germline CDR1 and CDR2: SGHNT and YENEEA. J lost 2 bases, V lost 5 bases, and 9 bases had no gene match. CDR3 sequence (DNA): TGTGCCAGCAGCCCAAACCCGGGACAGGGGACCTACGAGCAGTACTTC. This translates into CASSPNPGQGTYEQYF.

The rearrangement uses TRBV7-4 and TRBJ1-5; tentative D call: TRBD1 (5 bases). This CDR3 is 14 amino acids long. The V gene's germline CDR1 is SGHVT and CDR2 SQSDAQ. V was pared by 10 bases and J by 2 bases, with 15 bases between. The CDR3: CATQRDGGNQPQHF. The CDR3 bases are TGTGCCACCCAACGGGACGGAGGCAATCAGCCCCAGCATTTT. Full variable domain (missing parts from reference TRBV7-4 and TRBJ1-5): GAGVSQSPRYKVAKRGRDVALRCDSISGHVTLYWYRQTLGQGSEVLTYSQSDAQRDKSGRPSGRFSAERPERSVSTLKIQRTEQGDSAVYLCATQRDGGNQPQHFGDGTRLSIL.

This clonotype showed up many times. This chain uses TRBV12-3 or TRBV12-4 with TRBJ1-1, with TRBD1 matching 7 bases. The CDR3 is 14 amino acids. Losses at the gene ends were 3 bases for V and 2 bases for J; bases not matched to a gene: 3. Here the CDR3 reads CASSLRGGNTEAFF. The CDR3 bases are TGTGCCAGCAGTTTGAGAGGGGGCAACACTGAAGCTTTCTTT.

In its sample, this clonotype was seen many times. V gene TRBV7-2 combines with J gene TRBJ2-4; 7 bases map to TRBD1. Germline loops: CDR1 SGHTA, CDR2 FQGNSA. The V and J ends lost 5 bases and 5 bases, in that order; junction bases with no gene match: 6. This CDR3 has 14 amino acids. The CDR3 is CASSRRGGENIQYF. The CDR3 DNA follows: TGTGCCAGCAGCCGCCGAGGGGGCGAAAACATTCAGTACTTC.

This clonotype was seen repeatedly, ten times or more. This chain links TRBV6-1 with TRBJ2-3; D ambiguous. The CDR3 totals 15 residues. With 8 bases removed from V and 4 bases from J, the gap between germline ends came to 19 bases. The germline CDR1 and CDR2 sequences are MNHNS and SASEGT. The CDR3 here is CASCRLAGDADTQYF. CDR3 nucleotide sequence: TGTGCCAGCTGCCGGTTGGCAGGAGATGCAGATACGCAGTATTTT.

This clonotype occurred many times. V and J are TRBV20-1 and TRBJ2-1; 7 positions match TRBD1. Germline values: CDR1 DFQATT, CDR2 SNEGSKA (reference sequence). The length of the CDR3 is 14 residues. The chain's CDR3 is CSARTGQRTNEQFF. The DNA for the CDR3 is TGCAGCGCTCGGACAGGTCAACGCACGAATGAGCAGTTCTTC.

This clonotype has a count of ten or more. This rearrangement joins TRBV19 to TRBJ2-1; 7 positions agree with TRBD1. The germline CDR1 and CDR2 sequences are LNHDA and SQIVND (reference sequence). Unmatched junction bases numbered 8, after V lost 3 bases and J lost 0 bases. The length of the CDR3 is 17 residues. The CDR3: CASSISGTASSYNEQFF. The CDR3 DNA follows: TGTGCCAGTAGTATCTCCGGGACAGCTAGCTCCTACAATGAGCAGTTCTTC.

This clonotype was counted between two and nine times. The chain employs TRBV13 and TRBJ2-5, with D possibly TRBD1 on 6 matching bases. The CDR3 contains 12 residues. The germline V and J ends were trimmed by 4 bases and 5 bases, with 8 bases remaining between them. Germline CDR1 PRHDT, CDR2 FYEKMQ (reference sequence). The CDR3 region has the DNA TGTGCCAGCAGCTCCCAGGGGGAGACCCAGTACTTC. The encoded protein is CASSSQGETQYF. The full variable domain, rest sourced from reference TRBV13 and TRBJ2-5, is AAGVIQSPRHLIKEKRETATLKCYPIPRHDTVYWYQQGPGQDPQFLISFYEKMQSDKGSIPDRFSAQQFSDYHSELNMSSLELGDSALYFCASSSQGETQYFGPGTRLLVL.

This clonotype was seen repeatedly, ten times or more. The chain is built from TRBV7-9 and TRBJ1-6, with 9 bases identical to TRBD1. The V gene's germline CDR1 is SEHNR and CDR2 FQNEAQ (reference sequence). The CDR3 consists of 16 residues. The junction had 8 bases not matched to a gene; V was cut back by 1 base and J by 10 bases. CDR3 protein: CASSLEWRTGVSPLHF. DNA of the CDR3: TGTGCCAGCAGCTTAGAGTGGCGGACAGGGGTATCACCCCTCCACTTT.

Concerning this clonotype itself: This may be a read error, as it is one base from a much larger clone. CDR3 DNA sequence: TGCAGCGCGATCCTTGTAAGGGGTGGAAGGGACCAAGAGACCCAGTACTTC. Protein product: CSAILVRGGRDQETQYF. V and J are TRBV29-1 and TRBJ2-5; perhaps TRBD1 as D (5 bases). The CDR3 is 17 amino acids. Germline values: CDR1 SQVTM, CDR2 ANQGSEA. V lost 7 bases, J lost 0 bases, and 24 bases lay in between.

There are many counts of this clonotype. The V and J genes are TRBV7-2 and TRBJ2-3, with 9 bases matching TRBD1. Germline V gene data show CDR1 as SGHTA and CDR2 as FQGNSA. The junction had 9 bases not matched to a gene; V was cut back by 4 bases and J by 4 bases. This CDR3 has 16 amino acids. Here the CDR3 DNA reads TGTGCCAGCAGCTCGGCGGGGGACAGGGATCCAGATACGCAGTATTTT. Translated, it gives CASSSAGDRDPDTQYF.

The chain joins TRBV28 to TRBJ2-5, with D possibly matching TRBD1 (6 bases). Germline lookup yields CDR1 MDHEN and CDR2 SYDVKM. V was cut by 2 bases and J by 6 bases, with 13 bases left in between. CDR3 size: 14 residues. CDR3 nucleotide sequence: TGTGCCAGCAGTTTACAAGGGGGAGTGCAGACCCAGTACTTC. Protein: CASSLQGGVQTQYF.

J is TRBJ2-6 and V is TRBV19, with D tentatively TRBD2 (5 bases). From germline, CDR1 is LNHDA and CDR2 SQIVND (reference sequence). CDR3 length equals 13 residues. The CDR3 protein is CAAGFSGANVLTF. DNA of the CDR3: TGTGCGGCGGGTTTTAGTGGGGCCAACGTCCTGACTTTC.